A single sample gave rise to the 24 T cell receptor beta chains below, sequenced in a study of OX40 agonist ivuxolimab in advanced cancers. Data came from immunoSEQ multiplex PCR; TCRdb stores just in-frame clones and leaves some out. This sample yields approximately 70,000 clones, of which about 87% are seen a single time; approximately 0.98% belongs to the top ten. The sequencing here drew on CD4+ or CD8+ T cells sorted from blood, taken in a trial of the OX40 agonist ivuxolimab. These receptors all come from an adult with an advanced solid tumor such as melanoma, head and neck, liver or kidney cancer.

The genes are TRBV5-5 and TRBJ2-5; the D is unclear. Germline CDR1 and CDR2: SGHKS and YYEKEE (reference sequence). CDR3 size: 14 residues. Trimming shortened V by 5 bases and J by 1 base, and 12 bases separated the two germline ends. The CDR3 here is CASSPAWVQETQYF. As DNA, the CDR3 is TGTGCCAGCAGTCCCGCGTGGGTCCAAGAGACCCAGTACTTC.

The V call is TRBV27, the J call TRBJ1-3, with D maybe TRBD1 (5 bases). Per the germline V gene, CDR1 is MNHEY and CDR2 is SMNVEV (reference sequence). Trimming removed 6 bases from V and 3 bases from J, with 12 bases in between. This CDR3 region has 14 residues. This CDR3 is CASSLRGFGNTIYF. For the CDR3, the DNA is TGTGCCAGCAGCCTAAGGGGTTTTGGAAACACCATATATTTT.

This chain links TRBV29-1 with TRBJ2-2; TRBD1 agrees at 12 bases. The CDR3 loop spans 15 amino acids. The V and J ends lost 6 bases and 5 bases, in that order; junction bases with no gene match: 7. CDR1 is SQVTM and CDR2 is ANQGSEA in the germline V gene. CDR3 region: CSVDPGQGATGELFF. As DNA, the CDR3 is TGCAGCGTGGACCCGGGACAGGGGGCGACCGGGGAGCTGTTTTTT.

The chain links TRBV5-4 to TRBJ2-5; 8 bases agree with TRBD2. Germline V gene data show CDR1 as SGHNT and CDR2 as YYREEE (reference sequence). The CDR3 is 15 residues long. Trimming cost V 4 bases and J 1 base; bases outside gene matches: 6. CDR3 DNA sequence: TGTGCCAGCAGCCCGGGGGGGCACCGCCAAGAGACCCAGTACTTC. Protein product: CASSPGGHRQETQYF.

This chain uses TRBV18 with TRBJ1-5; perhaps TRBD1 as D (5 bases). Germline CDR1 is KGHSH and CDR2 is LQKENI. CDR3 size: 17 residues. V lost 0 bases, J lost 3 bases, and 15 bases lay in between. This CDR3 reads CASSPPLAPRDNQPQHF. The CDR3 region has the DNA TGTGCCAGCTCACCACCCCTAGCCCCCAGGGACAATCAGCCCCAGCATTTT. The full variable domain, in which reference TRBV18 and TRBJ1-5 provide the parts outside the CDR3, is NAGVMQNPRHLVRRRGQEARLRCSPMKGHSHVYWYRQLPEEGLKFMVYLQKENIIDESGMPKERFSAEFPKEGPSILRIQQVVRGDSAAYFCASSPPLAPRDNQPQHFGDGTRLSIL.

The chain carries TRBV5-1 and TRBJ1-5; 10 bases match TRBD1. Germline loops: CDR1 SGHRS, CDR2 YFSETQ. The CDR3 length is 15 residues. With V trimmed by 4 bases and J by 2 bases, 3 bases remained unmatched. The CDR3 nucleotides read TGCGCCAGCAGCCCAGGGACAGGGGGCAATCAGCCCCAGCATTTT. Translating it yields CASSPGTGGNQPQHF.

The chain links TRBV2 to TRBJ2-3, with 11 bases fitting TRBD2. This CDR3 spans 14 amino acids. Germline lookup yields CDR1 SNHLY and CDR2 FYNNEI. V trimming: 9 bases; J trimming: 4 bases; junction bases outside the gene matches: 6. The CDR3 DNA reads as TGTGCCAGTTCCGGGACTAGCGGTTCAGATACGCAGTATTTT. Amino acids: CASSGTSGSDTQYF.

CDR3: CASSLRLTTNEKLFF. The CDR3 coding sequence is TGTGCCAGCAGCCTGAGGCTGACAACTAATGAAAAACTGTTTTTT. J is TRBJ1-4 and V is TRBV7-9; D ambiguous. Between the trimmed V and J ends, which lost 5 bases and 0 bases, there was a span of 10 bases. Germline CDR1 and CDR2: SEHNR and FQNEAQ (reference sequence). This CDR3 is 15 amino acids long.

The chain uses TRBV7-8 and TRBJ1-1; D is possibly TRBD1 (5 bases). Trimming pared 1 base from V and 3 bases from J, leaving 9 bases between. The CDR3 length is 14 residues. Per germline, CDR1 SGHVS and CDR2 FQNEAQ. The DNA for the CDR3 is TGTGCCAGCAGCTTAGAGGGGCGGTACACTGAAGCTTTCTTT. Translating it yields CASSLEGRYTEAFF.

This sequence joins TRBV27 and TRBJ2-1; D perhaps matches TRBD1 (5 bases). Trimming took off 6 bases at V and 8 bases at J, with 14 bases between the two ends. The CDR3 contains 13 residues. The germline V gene encodes CDR1 MNHEY and CDR2 SMNVEV (reference sequence). As DNA, the CDR3 is TGTGCCAGCAGCTTAACCCCGACAGATGAGCAGTTCTTC. It encodes CASSLTPTDEQFF.

The chain links TRBV10-3 to TRBJ2-5; D may match TRBD1 or TRBD2 (5 bases each). The germline V gene encodes CDR1 ENHRY and CDR2 SYGVKD. The CDR3 sequence is 15 residues long. Trimming cost V 0 bases and J 2 bases, with 10 bases left between them. CDR3 region: CAISESRGLQETQYF. CDR3 DNA: TGTGCCATCAGTGAGTCGAGGGGTCTGCAAGAGACCCAGTACTTC.

The chain has TRBV30 and TRBJ2-5; 14 bases agree with TRBD2. The CDR3 length is 16 residues. CDR1 and CDR2 (germline): GTSNPN, SVGIG (reference sequence). V shed 1 base, J shed 7 bases, and the junction held 8 bases outside the gene matches. The CDR3 DNA is TGTGCCTGGAGTGGACTAGCGGGGGGGACAGGGGCGACCCAGTACTTC. Amino acids: CAWSGLAGGTGATQYF.

This clone was counted a single time. The chain employs TRBV7-2 and TRBJ1-1; the D gene is possibly TRBD1 (5 bases). Germline V gene lookup returns CDR1 SGHTA and CDR2 FQGNSA. The CDR3 is made up of 14 amino acids. Trimming stripped 2 bases from V and 1 base from J, with 8 bases between. The CDR3 region is CASSLFGGNTEAFF. For the CDR3, the DNA is TGTGCCAGCAGCTTATTTGGGGGGAACACTGAAGCTTTCTTT.

This chain joins TRBV2 and TRBJ2-7; no reliable D call. The CDR3 sequence is 12 residues long. With 5 bases removed from V and 0 bases from J, the gap between germline ends came to 5 bases. Germline CDR1 is SNHLY and CDR2 is FYNNEI. CDR3 amino acids: CASSRLSYEQYF. The CDR3, as DNA: TGTGCCAGCAGTCGCCTCTCCTACGAGCAGTACTTC. Based on the CDR3 plus reference TRBV2 and TRBJ2-7, the full variable domain is EPEVTQTPSHQVTQMGQEVILRCVPISNHLYFYWYRQILGQKVEFLVSFYNNEISEKSEIFDDQFSVERPDGSNFTLKIRSTKLEDSAMYFCASSRLSYEQYFGPGTRLTVT.

The rearrangement joins TRBV19 to TRBJ2-4, with TRBD2 identical over 8 bases. Germline V CDR1 and CDR2: LNHDA, SQIVND (reference sequence). This CDR3 is built from 15 residues. J gave up 1 base and V 3 bases, and 2 bases lay outside the gene matches. CDR3 amino acids: CASSIQRGAKNIQYF. CDR3 coding DNA: TGTGCCAGTAGTATTCAGCGGGGGGCCAAAAACATTCAGTACTTC.

DNA for the CDR3: TGTGCCAGCAGGGACAGGGCGAACACTGAAGCTTTCTTT. It yields the protein CASRDRANTEAFF. The V call is TRBV6-5, the J call TRBJ1-1; TRBD1 aligns across 8 bases. The junction had 1 base not matched to a gene; V was cut back by 6 bases and J by 1 base. Germline CDR1 reads MNHEY; CDR2 reads SVGAGI. CDR3 length: 13 amino acids.

The chain uses TRBV28 and TRBJ2-4; D is possibly TRBD2 (6 bases). This CDR3 is 16 amino acids long. Per germline, CDR1 MDHEN and CDR2 SYDVKM. V was pared by 1 base and J by 0 bases, with 10 bases between. The CDR3 DNA sequence: TGTGCCAGCAGTTTATTGGGGGGAATAGCCAAAAACATTCAGTACTTC. Translated: CASSLLGGIAKNIQYF.

The V call is TRBV29-1, the J call TRBJ2-3; 9 nucleotides align to TRBD1. The V gene end was trimmed by 4 bases and the J gene end by 4 bases; junction bases not matched to a gene: 9. The length of the CDR3 is 15 residues. Looked up from germline, CDR1 is SQVTM and CDR2 is ANQGSEA. CDR3 nucleotides: TGCAGCGTTGGACCGACGACAGGGGGTGCAGATACGCAGTATTTT. Its translation: CSVGPTTGGADTQYF.

The J gene is TRBJ2-7, the V gene TRBV6-1; D possibly corresponds to TRBD2 (6 bases). Trimming cost V 3 bases and J 1 base, with 10 bases left between them. CDR1 is MNHNS, CDR2 SASEGT, per germline. The CDR3 totals 14 residues. CDR3 residues: CASSDGLLSYEQYF. The CDR3 region has the DNA TGTGCCAGCAGTGATGGACTATTATCCTACGAGCAGTACTTC.

The V gene is TRBV19, the J gene TRBJ2-2; 9 bases fit TRBD2. The CDR3 loop spans 16 amino acids. Germline V lookup: CDR1 LNHDA, CDR2 SQIVND (reference sequence). V trimming: 6 bases; J trimming: 7 bases; junction bases outside the gene matches: 12. The CDR3 region has the DNA TGTGCCAGTAGGTGGGGGCCTAGCGGGAACGGCGGGGAGCTGTTTTTT. Its protein product is CASRWGPSGNGGELFF.

The V gene is TRBV18, the J gene TRBJ2-1; the D gene is possibly TRBD1 (5 bases). The CDR3 extends over 12 amino acids. V dropped 3 bases and J dropped 7 bases, with 7 bases sitting between them. CDR1 and CDR2 from the germline V gene are KGHSH and LQKENI. The CDR3 bases are TGTGCCAGCTCACCGCAGGGTAATGAGCAGTTCTTC. Amino acids: CASSPQGNEQFF.

This sequence joins TRBV11-2 and TRBJ2-3, with 7 positions matching TRBD2. The CDR3 is made up of 14 amino acids. From germline, CDR1 is SGHAT and CDR2 FQNNGV. V was clipped by 7 bases and J by 6 bases; unmatched bases: 10. For the CDR3, the DNA is TGTGCCAGCAACCCGCCGGGACTACAGGATACGCAGTATTTT. Translated, it gives CASNPPGLQDTQYF.

A note on this clone: At one of its ends the junction is not consistent with the germline gene, which may arise from a read error. The rearrangement joins TRBV7-2 to TRBJ1-5; D remains unclear. This CDR3 contains 15 residues. CDR1 is SGHTA and CDR2 is FQGNSA in the germline V gene. The CDR3 coding sequence is TGTGCCAGCGGCTTGGGCGATAGAAGCAATCAGCCCCAGCATTTT. Its translation: CASGLGDRSNQPQHF.

This clone was counted once. The V and J genes are TRBV19 and TRBJ2-5, with 8 nucleotides matching TRBD1. The J segment lost 4 bases and the V segment lost 3 bases, leaving 7 bases of the junction unmatched. Per the germline V gene, CDR1 is LNHDA and CDR2 is SQIVND (reference sequence). CDR3 length: 15 residues. The chain's CDR3 is CASSIQGALGETQYF. CDR3 bases: TGTGCCAGTAGTATTCAGGGGGCTCTCGGAGAGACCCAGTACTTC.